The T cell receptor beta chain described here comes from a study of cytomegalovirus exposure and HLA in healthy donors. General study points: There were three CMV-associated chains whose specificity for CMV antigens was confirmed in vitro.

To note about this clone: Antigen unknown.

Sequencing was performed with immunoSEQ multiplex PCR; in TCRdb, only in-frame clones are kept and a portion is missing. This table has under 200,000 clones, approximately 96% appearing once. J lost 5 bases, V lost 3 bases, and 9 bases had no gene match. Germline CDR1 is SGHNT and CDR2 is YYREEE (reference sequence). The CDR3 has 15 amino acids. V gene TRBV5-4 combines with J gene TRBJ2-5; 8 nucleotides align to TRBD2. Source material: PBMCs. The sequence came from a woman aged 18-30 years in good health and CMV-seronegative. CDR3 amino acids: CASSSNGGGKETQYF. The CDR3 region has the DNA TGTGCCAGCAGCTCAAACGGCGGGGGGAAGGAGACCCAGTACTTC.